This is a list of T cell receptor beta chains from one sample in a study of T-cell memory formation after mild COVID-19. TCRdb re-analysed the 5' RACE reads in MiXCR, keeping a single row per CDR3 protein. In the table there are hundreds of thousands of distinct CDR3 sequences, less than 25% of which are singletons. Sequencing used PBMCs or a T cell subset sorted from them (not recorded which). The source of these receptors is an adult woman who had mild COVID-19 (a few samples of this study predate the infection). Cell type and time point are not known. Both conserved end residues are part of each CDR3. The order of the fields is V gene, J gene, clone size, CDR3 length, D gene, CDR3 DNA, CDR3 protein. The D gene is left open where the match is weak. Rows may omit the clone size; those that give it use once, few, many or a size class.

TRBV5-5,TRBJ2-1,many,15,-,TGTGCCAGCAGCTTGTCTACCGGACAGTACAATGAGCAGTTCTTC,CASSLSTGQYNEQFF
TRBV7-2,TRBJ2-3,-,12,-,TGTGTCAGCAGCTTAAAGCGGGATACGCAGTATTTT,CVSSLKRDTQYF
TRBV7-3,TRBJ2-1,few,17,TRBD2,TGTGCCAGCAGCTTAATCCCCCTCACTAGCGCATACAATGAGCAGTTCTTC,CASSLIPLTSAYNEQFF
TRBV20-1,TRBJ2-5,-,16,TRBD2,TGCAGTGCGCAGACTAGCGGGGGCCATTGGGGGGAGACCCAGTACTTC,CSAQTSGGHWGETQYF
TRBV29-1,TRBJ1-2,many,13,TRBD1,TGCAGCGTCCGGACAGGGGCGACCTATGGCTACACCTTC,CSVRTGATYGYTF
TRBV19,TRBJ2-1,few,13,-,TGTGCCAGTACGCACAGGGAGAAGGATGAGCAGTTCTTC,CASTHREKDEQFF
TRBV14,TRBJ1-6,few,15,-,TGTGCCAGCAGCTTCGAGGCGTCTTTTTTCACACCCCTCCACTTT,CASSFEASFFTPLHF
TRBV7-3,TRBJ1-6,-,15,-,TGTGCCAGCAGCTTAAACGCCAGATTAAATTCACCCCTCCACTTT,CASSLNARLNSPLHF
TRBV7-2,TRBJ2-1,-,15,TRBD2,TGTGCCAGCAGCCCCTCTAGCGGGGGCCTGCATGAGCAGTTCTTC,CASSPSSGGLHEQFF
TRBV18,TRBJ2-7,-,16,TRBD1,TGTGCCAGCTCACTAGCTGCCAGACAGGGGGCCTACGAGCAGTACTTC,CASSLAARQGAYEQYF
TRBV15,TRBJ2-1,once,14,-,TGTGCCACCAGCAGATCGGAGGGGCCCAATGAGCAGTTCTTC,CATSRSEGPNEQFF
TRBV7-9,TRBJ1-2,few,14,TRBD1,TGTGCCAGCAGCTCGGGACAGGGGGTTTATGGCTACACCTTC,CASSSGQGVYGYTF
TRBV11-2,TRBJ2-6,few,17,-,TGTGCCAGCAGCTTAGATGTCGGGGGCACCGGGGCCAACGTCCTGACTTTC,CASSLDVGGTGANVLTF